These 23 T cell receptor beta chains were all obtained from the same sample, sequenced in a study of cytomegalovirus exposure and HLA in healthy donors. Primers: 60 Vbeta forward and 13 Jbeta reverse. Data came from immunoSEQ multiplex PCR; TCRdb stores just in-frame clones and leaves some out. The table includes about 130,000 clones, 77% detected once. Sequenced material: PBMCs. These receptors were collected from a male donor in good health and CMV-seropositive.

This chain uses TRBV7-7 with TRBJ2-7; D remains unclear. This CDR3 is built from 15 residues. V dropped 5 bases and J dropped 5 bases, with 19 bases sitting between them. The germline V gene has CDR1 SSHAT and CDR2 FNYEAQ (reference sequence). The CDR3 sequence is CASSPSVSPLDEQYF. Here the CDR3 DNA reads TGTGCCAGCAGCCCCTCGGTAAGCCCTTTGGACGAGCAGTACTTC.

This clone was seen only a few times. The V and J genes are TRBV7-6 and TRBJ1-1, with 7 bases matching TRBD1. Losses at the gene ends were 5 bases for V and 2 bases for J; bases not matched to a gene: 5. Germline CDR1 is SGHVS and CDR2 is FNYEAQ. The CDR3 is 14 residues long. The CDR3 is CASSPGQLNTEAFF. CDR3 nucleotide sequence: TGTGCCAGCAGCCCGGGACAGCTAAACACTGAAGCTTTCTTT.

This clone was found once. The chain carries TRBV5-1 and TRBJ1-1; TRBD1 matches at 10 bases. Trimming removed 0 bases from V and 1 base from J; junction bases left unmatched: 3. Germline assignment: CDR1 SGHRS and CDR2 YFSETQ. This CDR3 has 16 amino acids. The CDR3 reads CASSLGRDRGNTEAFF. Written as DNA, the CDR3 is TGCGCCAGCAGCTTGGGAAGGGACAGGGGGAACACTGAAGCTTTCTTT.

This clone occurred a few times. V usage is TRBV29-1 and J usage is TRBJ1-2; no definite D call. The CDR3 length is 13 residues. Trimming stripped 6 bases from V and 8 bases from J, with 19 bases between. The germline V gene encodes CDR1 SQVTM and CDR2 ANQGSEA. For the CDR3, the DNA is TGCAGCGTGTTAGCCTCTGCCTTGCGGGGCTACACCTTC. Translated: CSVLASALRGYTF.

The rearrangement links TRBV6-5 to TRBJ1-6; D is unresolved. V lost 4 bases and J 1 base, leaving 11 bases between the germline ends. Germline V gene sequence: CDR1 MNHEY, CDR2 SVGAGI. There are 16 residues in the CDR3. The CDR3 region is CASSSWGESYNSPLHF. The CDR3 DNA reads TGTGCCAGCAGTTCTTGGGGAGAGTCCTATAATTCACCCCTCCACTTT.

In its sample, this clone was seen once. The chain uses TRBV7-9 and TRBJ1-1, with D possibly matching TRBD1 (5 bases). There are 16 residues in the CDR3. Trimming removed 4 bases from V and 4 bases from J, with 19 bases in between. Per the germline V gene, CDR1 is SEHNR and CDR2 is FQNEAQ (reference sequence). The CDR3 reads CASSSLKGTEITEAFF. CDR3 nucleotides: TGTGCCAGCAGCTCCCTGAAGGGGACTGAGATCACTGAAGCTTTCTTT. The full variable domain, completed using reference TRBV7-9 and TRBJ1-1, is DTGVSQNPRHKITKRGQNVTFRCDPISEHNRLYWYRQTLGQGPEFLTYFQNEAQLEKSRLLSDRFSAERPKGSFSTLEIQRTEQGDSAMYLCASSSLKGTEITEAFFGQGTRLTVV.

The chain uses TRBV10-3 and TRBJ2-5; a weak D match, TRBD2 (8 bases). The J call may not be correct, given that the DNA end is closer to TRBJ2-7. Germline V gene lookup returns CDR1 ENHRY and CDR2 SYGVKD. This CDR3 has 14 residues. This CDR3 reads CATGGLSGSAEQYF. CDR3 coding DNA: TGTGCCACAGGGGGGTTGAGCGGGAGTGCCGAGCAGTACTTC.

CDR3 nucleotide sequence: TGTGCCAGTAGTATAGGTGTGGGGGGGGTTCATCAGCCCCAGCATTTT. Encoded protein: CASSIGVGGVHQPQHF. This chain uses TRBV19 with TRBJ1-5, with TRBD1 as a possible D gene (5 bases). Per the germline V gene, CDR1 is LNHDA and CDR2 is SQIVND (reference sequence). V was cut by 1 base and J by 5 bases, with 15 bases left in between. This CDR3 has 16 amino acids.

The V gene is TRBV15, the J gene TRBJ1-2; a possible D gene is TRBD1 (5 bases). CDR3 length: 15 residues. The V and J ends lost 0 bases and 0 bases respectively, with 8 bases between them. Germline-derived CDR1 and CDR2 are LNHNV and YYDKDF (reference sequence). CDR3 residues: CATSRDHRTNYGYTF. DNA for the CDR3: TGTGCCACCAGCAGAGATCACAGGACTAACTATGGCTACACCTTC.

Comment on this clone: An end of the junction differs from the germline gene, which may be a read error. The V gene is TRBV5-1, the J gene TRBJ2-6; D perhaps matches TRBD2 (6 bases). CDR3 length: 15 amino acids. Germline V CDR1 and CDR2: SGHRS, YFSETQ. The CDR3 reads CASSYGGGGANGLTF. CDR3 nucleotide sequence: TGCGCCAGCTCCTACGGGGGAGGTGGGGCCAACGGCCTGACTTTC.

Regarding this clone: One end of the junction varies from germline; a read error may be responsible. Other DNA sequences from this sample encode an identical CDR3 as well. J is TRBJ1-1 and V is TRBV19; 9 bases agree with TRBD1. From germline, CDR1 is LNHDA and CDR2 SQIVND (reference sequence). This CDR3 has 16 residues. This chain's CDR3 is CASSGIGQGMNTEAFF. The DNA for the CDR3 is TGTGCTAGTAGCGGGATTGGACAGGGGATGAACACTGAAGCTTTCTTT. The variable domain in full, completed from reference TRBV19 and TRBJ1-1, reads DGGITQSPKYLFRKEGQNVTLSCEQNLNHDAMYWYRQDPGQGLRLIYYSQIVNDFQKGDIAEGYSVSREKKESFPLTVTSAQKNPTAFYLCASSGIGQGMNTEAFFGQGTRLTVV.

The chain uses TRBV6-1 and TRBJ2-7; D is possibly TRBD2 (6 bases). The CDR3 runs 14 residues. Trimming removed 5 bases at V and 7 bases at J, with 18 bases between. CDR1 and CDR2 from the germline V gene are MNHNS and SASEGT. In nucleotides, the CDR3 is TGTGCCAGCAGTTTTCAACCGGGAGTGGGGGAGCAGTACTTC. It yields the protein CASSFQPGVGEQYF.

The CDR3 region has the DNA TGTGCCAGCATATTCCTTGGGACAGGGATTAGTGATACGCAGTATTTT. Translating it yields CASIFLGTGISDTQYF. This chain uses TRBV2 with TRBJ2-3; 9 bases match TRBD1. V lost 7 bases to trimming and J lost 6 bases; unmatched junction nucleotides: 14. Germline loops: CDR1 SNHLY, CDR2 FYNNEI. The length of the CDR3 is 16 residues.

V usage is TRBV6-5 and J usage is TRBJ2-5; the match to TRBD2 covers 9 bases. With 5 bases clipped from V and 5 bases from J, the junction kept 3 bases outside the gene matches. Germline CDR1 and CDR2: MNHEY and SVGAGI. The CDR3 length is 13 residues. CDR3 bases: TGTGCCAGCAGTAGGAGCGGGGGGGAGACCCAGTACTTC. Amino acid sequence: CASSRSGGETQYF.

This rearrangement joins TRBV21-1 to TRBJ1-5. TRBV21-1 is a documented pseudogene. The CDR3 loop spans 20 amino acids. The CDR3 DNA sequence: TGTGCCAGCAGCAAAAAACCTCCAGGAAAGAGGGTAAAGAGCAATCAGCCCCAGCATTTT. Translating it yields CASSKKPPGKRVKSNQPQHF.

The genes are TRBV27 and TRBJ2-1; 8 bases are a match to TRBD1. CDR1 MNHEY and CDR2 SMNVEV come from the germline V gene (reference sequence). With V trimmed by 9 bases and J by 0 bases, 4 bases remained unmatched. This CDR3 is built from 14 residues. Here the CDR3 DNA reads TGTGCCAGTTGGGGACAGGTCTCCTACAATGAGCAGTTCTTC. The encoded protein is CASWGQVSYNEQFF.

The rearrangement uses TRBV5-1 and TRBJ2-5; perhaps TRBD2 as D (5 bases). Judging by the DNA end, TRBJ2-7 fits better; the J call may be wrong. This CDR3 has 15 amino acids. CDR1 and CDR2 (germline): SGHRS, YFSETQ. The CDR3 DNA reads TGCGCCAGCAGCCACGAGTTCGGGGTTCTAGGCGAGCAGTACTTC. This codes for CASSHEFGVLGEQYF.

This clone is a singleton in its sample. The chain combines TRBV5-1 with TRBJ2-7; 9 bases align to TRBD2. This CDR3 region has 14 residues. Germline V gene lookup returns CDR1 SGHRS and CDR2 YFSETQ. Trimming removed 4 bases from V and 2 bases from J; junction bases left unmatched: 4. In DNA, the CDR3 is TGCGCCAGCAGCAGGTCTAGCGGGGCCTACGAGCAGTACTTC. Protein: CASSRSSGAYEQYF.

This sequence joins TRBV7-9 and TRBJ2-1; D possibly corresponds to TRBD2 (6 bases). The germline gives CDR1 SEHNR, CDR2 FQNEAQ (reference sequence). V was shortened by 2 bases and J by 7 bases, with 18 bases between the two germline ends. The CDR3 extends over 16 amino acids. CDR3 bases: TGTGCCAGCAGCTTATTCGGGGGACGTTTATCAAATGAGCAGTTCTTC. Protein: CASSLFGGRLSNEQFF.

The chain has TRBV7-9 and TRBJ1-1; TRBD1 is a possible D gene (5 bases). The CDR3 is 14 residues long. Germline V gene sequence: CDR1 SEHNR, CDR2 FQNEAQ (reference sequence). V was trimmed by 1 base and J by 3 bases, leaving 9 bases between them. DNA of the CDR3: TGTGCCAGCAGCTTAGAATCCAGGGACACTGAAGCTTTCTTT. It yields the protein CASSLESRDTEAFF. The entire variable domain, with the rest obtained from reference TRBV7-9 and TRBJ1-1, is as follows: DTGVSQNPRHKITKRGQNVTFRCDPISEHNRLYWYRQTLGQGPEFLTYFQNEAQLEKSRLLSDRFSAERPKGSFSTLEIQRTEQGDSAMYLCASSLESRDTEAFFGQGTRLTVV.

V and J are TRBV5-1 and TRBJ2-2, with D maybe TRBD2 (5 bases). The CDR3 has 16 amino acids. Germline CDR1 is SGHRS and CDR2 is YFSETQ. V lost 4 bases, J lost 2 bases, and 15 bases lay in between. This chain's CDR3 is CASSPGRGFNTGELFF. The CDR3 DNA reads as TGCGCCAGCAGCCCTGGGAGAGGGTTTAACACCGGGGAGCTGTTTTTT. Based on the CDR3 plus reference TRBV5-1 and TRBJ2-2, the full variable domain is KAGVTQTPRYLIKTRGQQVTLSCSPISGHRSVSWYQQTPGQGLQFLFEYFSETQRNKGNFPGRFSGRQFSNSRSEMNVSTLELGDSALYLCASSPGRGFNTGELFFGEGSRLTVL.

The V and J genes are TRBV28 and TRBJ2-7, with 7 bases identical to TRBD1. This CDR3 has 14 amino acids. Trimming removed 5 bases from V and 3 bases from J; junction bases left unmatched: 7. Germline CDR1 MDHEN, CDR2 SYDVKM. CDR3 sequence reads: CASSAQQGFYEQYF. The CDR3, as DNA: TGTGCCAGCAGTGCCCAACAGGGGTTCTACGAGCAGTACTTC.

A few counts support this clone. The V and J genes are TRBV5-1 and TRBJ1-3; TRBD1 might be the D (6 bases). The CDR3 consists of 14 residues. Germline loops: CDR1 SGHRS, CDR2 YFSETQ. Trimming left V 2 bases short and J 4 bases short, with 10 bases between. For the CDR3, the DNA is TGCGCCAGCAGCTTAACAGGGTTGGGAAACACCATATATTTT. Its protein is CASSLTGLGNTIYF. Based on the CDR3 plus reference TRBV5-1 and TRBJ1-3, the full variable domain is KAGVTQTPRYLIKTRGQQVTLSCSPISGHRSVSWYQQTPGQGLQFLFEYFSETQRNKGNFPGRFSGRQFSNSRSEMNVSTLELGDSALYLCASSLTGLGNTIYFGEGSWLTVV.